This record covers a single T cell receptor beta chain. No cognate antigen has been identified for it. No much larger clonotype is one base removed from it; base qualities were not supplied. Libraries came from the immunoSEQ multiplex PCR assay. Processing in the source paper ran as follows. A statistical classification framework was developed to diagnose cytomegalovirus status using the catalog of TCR beta chain sequences. Held by TCRdb, this immuneACCESS table contains in-frame sequences only and omits some clones. Under half of the omission traces to an unresolved V gene where checked; the cause of the rest is unknown. That table is the source of V, J and clone size, and D and trimming were worked out from the DNA. This sample comprises 100,000 to 150,000 clones, roughly 89% of them detected only once. The biggest ten clones account for approximately 2% of the sample. This record belongs to a study of cytomegalovirus exposure and HLA in healthy donors (dated by TCRdb to about 2017). Concerning the study at large: The 666 repertoires of the first cohort and the 95 to 150 validation repertoires were produced on the same platform, according to a later analysis. The study aimed to test whether cataloging public T cell receptors could reveal signatures of past pathogen exposure. To predict cytomegalovirus infection status, the study combined high-throughput TCR immunosequencing, statistical association of individual TCRs with disease status, and machine learning. A separate validation cohort of about 110 different subjects was used in addition to the roughly 640-subject first cohort. What the work shows at the level of the full study, not this receptor alone: In vitro tests confirmed that a few of the cytomegalovirus-associated TCR beta chains recognize cytomegalovirus antigens. Subsequent analysis determined that TCRs grouped into clusters in the first cohort also showed a tendency toward co-occurrence across the 120 validation repertoires, and 85% to 95% of cluster scores exceeded 0. The classifier was reported to diagnose cytomegalovirus status with high specificity and sensitivity in both the original cohort and the validation cohort. The study gave a list of 150 to 200 TCR beta chains associated with cytomegalovirus. Most TCR sequences were seen in very few donors, while some public TCRs were found in many individuals. The authors suggested that the approach could potentially be generalized to other disease states and immunological phenotypes. All 120 or so repertoires were used to score co-occurrence in the validation cohort in a later analysis, because that analysis had no HLA typing for the cohort.

Separate from the roughly 650-subject first cohort, the validation cohort of about 130 subjects was the group to which the donors belonged. The sequencing input was PBMCs. The receptor was isolated from a woman under 30 in good health and CMV-seronegative.

CDR3 protein: CASSLGGVGDTDTQYF. The nucleotides read TGTGCCAGCAGCTTGGGAGGTGTCGGAGACACAGATACGCAGTATTTT. The chain joins TRBV7-6 to TRBJ2-3; tentative D gene TRBD2, with 6 bases matching. The junction shows trimming of 3 bases on V and 2 bases on J, plus 15 bases between the germline ends. Counted from cysteine to phenylalanine, this CDR3 has 16 amino acids. Just CDR3 DNA is preserved here, 48 bases in frame from base 1. Sequences SGHVS (CDR1) and FNYEAQ (CDR2) are obtained from the germline V gene.